The 13 T cell receptor beta chains presented below share a single source sample, sequenced in a study of blood T cell repertoires in COVID-19. Sequenced by immunoSEQ multiplex PCR; TCRdb stores in-frame clones only, minus some. The sample records 150,000 to 200,000 clones, approximately 83% being singletons. The sequenced material came from peripheral blood. The receptor source for this set is a human donor with active or convalescent COVID-19. The donor label of this sample is uncertain.

The rearrangement joins TRBV12-5 to TRBJ2-2, with 11 positions matching TRBD1. The CDR3 is 17 residues long. Unmatched junction bases numbered 10, after V lost 10 bases and J lost 0 bases. The germline CDR1 and CDR2 sequences are LGHNT and FRNRAP. The CDR3 coding sequence is TGTGCTACACCTGGGACAGGGGGACTCGCGAACACCGGGGAGCTGTTTTTT. Residues: CATPGTGGLANTGELFF.

The rearrangement links TRBV28 to TRBJ1-3; D uncertain. The CDR3 length is 15 residues. Germline V gene sequence: CDR1 MDHEN, CDR2 SYDVKM. Between the trimmed V and J ends, which lost 2 bases and 0 bases, there was a span of 8 bases. DNA for the CDR3: TGTGCCAGCAGTTTAATAGATTTCTCTGGAAACACCATATATTTT. Amino acids: CASSLIDFSGNTIYF.

The J gene is TRBJ2-7, the V gene TRBV19, with TRBD1 matching 7 bases. The CDR3 has 14 amino acids. V was pared by 4 bases and J by 6 bases, with 9 bases of the junction left unmatched. Germline V lookup: CDR1 LNHDA, CDR2 SQIVND (reference sequence). CDR3 protein: CASSSPGQSLEQYF. The CDR3 region has the DNA TGTGCCAGTAGTAGTCCGGGACAGTCACTCGAGCAGTACTTC.

The V gene is TRBV6-5, the J gene TRBJ2-7, with 9 positions matching TRBD1. The junction had 9 bases not matched to a gene; V was cut back by 6 bases and J by 6 bases. The CDR3 runs to 14 residues. The germline V gene has CDR1 MNHEY and CDR2 SVGAGI. The CDR3: CASRRWDRVGEQYF. CDR3 in DNA: TGTGCCAGCAGGAGATGGGACAGGGTTGGCGAGCAGTACTTC.

The chain recombines TRBV5-4 with TRBJ2-4; 7 bases agree with TRBD1. Germline CDR1 is SGHNT and CDR2 is YYREEE (reference sequence). This CDR3 has 14 residues. Unmatched junction bases numbered 3, after V lost 1 base and J lost 5 bases. The CDR3 DNA reads as TGTGCCAGCAGCTTGACAGGGGTACAAAACATTCAGTACTTC. This translates into CASSLTGVQNIQYF.

This clone was seen a handful of times. V gene TRBV6-4 combines with J gene TRBJ2-1, with TRBD2 identical over 8 bases. The trim removed 3 bases at V and 3 bases at J, leaving 4 bases unmatched. The CDR3 sequence is 15 residues long. In germline, CDR1 is MRHNA, CDR2 SNTAGT. CDR3 sequence (DNA): TGTGCCAGCAGTGATAAAGCGGGAGACTACAATGAGCAGTTCTTC. Translation gives CASSDKAGDYNEQFF.

This clone was recorded once. The CDR3 spells CASRDRGLPDQQFF. For the CDR3, the DNA is TGTGCCAGCAGGGACAGGGGGCTGCCCGACCAGCAGTTCTTC. J is TRBJ2-1 and V is TRBV19; 12 bases are shared with TRBD1. V lost 9 bases, J lost 11 bases, and 11 bases stayed unmatched. CDR3 size: 14 residues. The germline V gene encodes CDR1 LNHDA and CDR2 SQIVND (reference sequence). Using reference TRBV19 and TRBJ2-1 for the parts outside the CDR3, the full variable domain is DGGITQSPKYLFRKEGQNVTLSCEQNLNHDAMYWYRQDPGQGLRLIYYSQIVNDFQKGDIAEGYSVSREKKESFPLTVTSAQKNPTAFYLCASRDRGLPDQQFFGPGTRLTVL.

The V and J genes are TRBV24-1 and TRBJ2-2; D is unresolved. Trimming took 7 bases from V and 2 from J, leaving 10 bases between them. Germline-derived CDR1 and CDR2 are KGHDR and SFDVKD. The CDR3 loop spans 14 amino acids. Written as DNA, the CDR3 is TGTGCCACCAGCCCGAGACTCAACACCGGGGAGCTGTTTTTT. Translated, it gives CATSPRLNTGELFF.

A single count supports this clone. The chain employs TRBV7-2 and TRBJ2-7; TRBD2 agrees at 10 bases. The V gene's germline CDR1 is SGHTA and CDR2 FQGNSA. J was trimmed by 2 bases and V by 2 bases; bases with no gene match: 3. This CDR3 region has 15 residues. The CDR3 nucleotides are TGTGCCAGCAGCTTATTAGCGGGGGGACCCTACGAGCAGTACTTC. Residues: CASSLLAGGPYEQYF.

This chain uses TRBV19 with TRBJ1-5, with D unresolved. Between the trimmed V and J ends, which lost 10 bases and 5 bases, there was a span of 3 bases. CDR3 length: 9 residues. Germline V CDR1 and CDR2: LNHDA, SQIVND (reference sequence). The DNA for the CDR3 is TGTGCCACCTATCAGCCCCAGCATTTT. Translation gives CATYQPQHF.

The V call is TRBV28, the J call TRBJ1-4, with TRBD1 matching 7 bases. With V trimmed by 4 bases and J by 7 bases, 9 bases remained unmatched. Germline V CDR1 and CDR2: MDHEN, SYDVKM. This CDR3 is 15 amino acids long. The CDR3 loop reads CASSSNRGGFEKLFF. The CDR3 coding sequence is TGTGCCAGCAGTTCAAACAGGGGCGGGTTTGAAAAACTGTTTTTT.

The rearrangement links TRBV30 to TRBJ2-1, with 10 positions matching TRBD2. J lost 7 bases, V lost 0 bases, and 9 bases had no gene match. The CDR3 loop spans 16 amino acids. CDR1 and CDR2 from the germline V gene are GTSNPN and SVGIG (reference sequence). The CDR3 sequence is CAWSVGAGGPLNEQFF. The CDR3 DNA is TGTGCCTGGAGTGTGGGAGCGGGGGGGCCTTTAAATGAGCAGTTCTTC.

This chain uses TRBV27 with TRBJ1-3; 8 nucleotides agree with TRBD1. This CDR3 is 17 amino acids long. CDR1 is MNHEY, CDR2 SMNVEV, per germline (reference sequence). V lost 5 bases to trimming and J lost 3 bases; unmatched junction nucleotides: 12. CDR3 amino acids: CASSPRGRGLVGNTIYF. The CDR3 DNA reads as TGTGCCAGCAGTCCGCGAGGCAGGGGGCTGGTTGGAAACACCATATATTTT.